What follows are 5 T cell receptor beta chains derived from one specimen sequenced in a study of T-cell memory formation after mild COVID-19 (dated by TCRdb to the early 2020s). Libraries were prepared through 5' RACE. The listed sequencing device is Illumina NovaSeq 6000. TCRdb's own reprocessing of the public reads used fastp at Q25 and MiXCR and kept productive beta chains. Entries that share a CDR3 protein sequence are merged under the most common genes and DNA. In all, the sample holds approximately 410,000 distinct CDR3 sequences, and more than 20% of those were seen once. Clones ranked in the top ten supply about 12% of the sample. Sequenced input: PBMCs or a T cell subset sorted from them (not recorded which). The receptors shown here come from an adult woman who had mild COVID-19 (a few samples of this study predate the infection). The sample titles of this study are shuffled in the database, so cell type and time point are left out; the donor was told from shared clones.

This clonotype was observed a few times. V and J are TRBV6-2 or TRBV6-3 and TRBJ2-4; tentatively, D is TRBD1 (5 bases). Germline CDR1 reads MNHEY; CDR2 reads SVGEGT. The V gene lost 2 bases and the J gene lost 0 bases, with 11 bases spanning the gap. The CDR3 contains 16 residues. CDR3 sequence: CASSYAGHRAKNIQYF. As DNA, the CDR3 is TGTGCCAGCAGTTACGCCGGACACCGAGCCAAAAACATTCAGTACTTC.

This clonotype has at least ten counts. This rearrangement joins TRBV7-8 to TRBJ2-1; 7 bases line up with TRBD2. V dropped 5 bases and J dropped 7; count of bases not matched to a gene: 20. From germline, CDR1 is SGHVS and CDR2 FQNEAQ. This CDR3 comprises 18 residues. CDR3 sequence reads: CASSPPWGGGPSSNEQFF. The CDR3 DNA sequence: TGTGCCAGCAGCCCACCCTGGGGGGGAGGCCCCTCGTCTAATGAGCAGTTCTTC.

This clonotype was seen a few times. CDR3 protein: CATSRDPSSGEQFF. In DNA, the CDR3 is TGTGCCACCAGCAGGGACCCTTCAAGTGGTGAGCAGTTCTTC. This sequence joins TRBV15 and TRBJ2-1; D not resolved. V was trimmed by 3 bases and J by 9 bases, leaving 15 bases between them. Per germline, CDR1 LNHNV and CDR2 YYDKDF (reference sequence). The CDR3 spans 14 residues.

The chain is built from TRBV29-1 and TRBJ2-5; D is ambiguous. CDR3 length equals 10 residues. Germline CDR1 and CDR2: SQVTM and ANQGSEA. Trimming removed 4 bases at V and 4 bases at J, with 4 bases between. In DNA, the CDR3 is TGCAGCGTTGGATTAGAGACCCAGTACTTC. It codes for CSVGLETQYF.

This clonotype has more than one count but fewer than ten. The chain employs TRBV3-1 and TRBJ2-7; D is unclear. V was trimmed by 5 bases and J by 0 bases, leaving 14 bases between them. The V gene's germline CDR1 is LGHDT and CDR2 YNNKEL (reference sequence). The CDR3 covers 15 residues. The CDR3 DNA is TGTGCCAGCAGCAATCGTCAGGTTAGCTCCTACGAGCAGTACTTC. Its protein product is CASSNRQVSSYEQYF.